This is a list of T cell receptor beta chains from one sample in a study of shared clonotypes between healthy human individuals. Sequenced by immunoSEQ multiplex PCR; TCRdb stores in-frame clones only, minus some. The sample shows about 1 million clones, about 75% of them seen only once. The sequencing sample was made of memory CD4+ T cells sorted from blood. The receptor set was obtained from a man in his late teens or twenties in good health. Both conserved end residues are part of each CDR3. D genes are given only for firm matches. Size values are once, few and many counts, or a class for expanded clones, and some rows have none.

size: once; D: NA; V: TRBV14; J: TRBJ2-2; DNA: TGTGCCAGCAGCCAAGATGTTCCTTGGGGCCGTAACACCGGGGAGCTGTTTTTT; CDR3: CASSQDVPWGRNTGELFF
size: few; D: NA; V: TRBV19; J: TRBJ2-5; DNA: TGTGCCATCGGGACCCCTGGCGAGACCCAGTACTTC; CDR3: CAIGTPGETQYF
size: NA; D: NA; V: TRBV15; J: TRBJ2-1; DNA: TGTGCCACCAGCAGAGATTCCCTAAGAGATGAGCAGTTCTTC; CDR3: CATSRDSLRDEQFF
size: NA; D: NA; V: TRBV5-1; J: TRBJ1-2; DNA: TGCGCCAGCAGCTTGGCCGGTATGGGGAACTATGGCTACACCTTC; CDR3: CASSLAGMGNYGYTF
size: NA; D: TRBD1; V: TRBV5-1; J: TRBJ2-3; DNA: TGCGCCAGCAGCCCCCTTCTAACAGGGGCCACAGATACGCAGTATTTT; CDR3: CASSPLLTGATDTQYF
size: NA; D: TRBD2; V: TRBV7-2; J: TRBJ2-2; DNA: TGTGCCAGCCGCCTTCGACTAGCGGGAGGAGGCACCGGGGAGCTGTTTTTT; CDR3: CASRLRLAGGGTGELFF
size: few; D: NA; V: TRBV1; J: TRBJ2-7; DNA: TGCACCAGCAGCCAAGCGGAGGGCGGGATCCACGAGCAGTACTTC; CDR3: CTSSQAEGGIHEQYF
size: NA; D: NA; V: TRBV7-9; J: TRBJ1-5; DNA: TGTGCCAGCAGCTTTGCGGGGGAAGGGCAGCCCCAGCATTTT; CDR3: CASSFAGEGQPQHF
size: few; D: NA; V: TRBV6-1; J: TRBJ1-6; DNA: TGTGCCAGCAGTGAAGGGAATTTTCCTTTTAATTCACCCCTCCACTTT; CDR3: CASSEGNFPFNSPLHF
size: NA; D: NA; V: TRBV18; J: TRBJ1-5; DNA: TGTGCCAGCTCACCAAATGGGGGCAATCAGCCCCAGCATTTT; CDR3: CASSPNGGNQPQHF
size: NA; D: NA; V: TRBV28; J: TRBJ2-1; DNA: TGTGCCAGCAGTTTCCCAGGGGACAACAATGAGCAGTTCTTC; CDR3: CASSFPGDNNEQFF
size: NA; D: TRBD2; V: TRBV7-2; J: TRBJ2-2; DNA: TGTGCCAGCAGGGCGGGAGGGGGGACCGGGGAGCTGTTTTTT; CDR3: CASRAGGGTGELFF
size: NA; D: TRBD1; V: TRBV9; J: TRBJ2-7; DNA: TGTGCCAGCAGCGCCTCCGGGACAGGTATCTACGAGCAGTACTTC; CDR3: CASSASGTGIYEQYF
size: NA; D: TRBD1; V: TRBV5-1; J: TRBJ2-7; DNA: TGCGCCAGCAGCCGGGACAGGGACGAGCAGTACTTC; CDR3: CASSRDRDEQYF
size: NA; D: NA; V: TRBV5-1; J: TRBJ1-2; DNA: TGCGCCAGCAGCTTGGGGGGAAACGACTATGGCTACACCTTC; CDR3: CASSLGGNDYGYTF
size: NA; D: TRBD1; V: TRBV10-1; J: TRBJ1-2; DNA: TGCGCCAGCAGTGAGTCGGGACAGTATGGCTACACCTTC; CDR3: CASSESGQYGYTF
size: few; D: NA; V: TRBV7-8; J: TRBJ1-1; DNA: TGTGCCAGCAGCTTCAGGGAGTGGGACACTGAAGCTTTCTTT; CDR3: CASSFREWDTEAFF
size: NA; D: NA; V: TRBV5-1; J: TRBJ2-5; DNA: TGCGCCAGCAGCTTAGAGGGTTTGGAGACCCAGTACTTC; CDR3: CASSLEGLETQYF
size: once; D: NA; V: TRBV6-5; J: TRBJ2-3; DNA: TGTGCCAGCAGTCCCCGAAGTGTATTAGGGGATACGCAGTATTTT; CDR3: CASSPRSVLGDTQYF
size: NA; D: NA; V: TRBV5-1; J: TRBJ2-7; DNA: TGCGCCAGCAGCTCGGGACACAGGGACACCTACGAGCAGTACTTC; CDR3: CASSSGHRDTYEQYF
size: NA; D: NA; V: TRBV11-2; J: TRBJ2-1; DNA: TGTGCCAGCAGCTTAAACGGGTCCTCTCGCTCCTACAATGAGCAGTTCTTC; CDR3: CASSLNGSSRSYNEQFF
size: NA; D: NA; V: TRBV10-3; J: TRBJ1-6; DNA: TGTGCCATCAGTGACAGGGAGGGAGACAGCTCCTATAATTCACCCCTCCACTTT; CDR3: CAISDREGDSSYNSPLHF
size: NA; D: TRBD1; V: TRBV7-8; J: TRBJ1-1; DNA: TGTGCCAGCAGCTATCCCGGGACAGGGGATTTTGGGGCTTTCTTT; CDR3: CASSYPGTGDFGAFF
size: NA; D: NA; V: TRBV29-1; J: TRBJ1-2; DNA: TGCAGCGTTGTTCACAGAGACTATGGCTACACCTTC; CDR3: CSVVHRDYGYTF
size: NA; D: NA; V: TRBV30; J: TRBJ1-5; DNA: TGTGCCTGGGATACTACAGGGTTGAATCAGCCCCAGCATTTT; CDR3: CAWDTTGLNQPQHF
size: once; D: NA; V: TRBV6-1; J: TRBJ1-3; DNA: TGTGCCAGCAGCAGGGTTGGGAACACCATATATTTT; CDR3: CASSRVGNTIYF
size: NA; D: NA; V: TRBV4-3; J: TRBJ2-3; DNA: TGCGCCAGCAGCCAAGATAGAACAGAGACAGATACGCAGTATTTT; CDR3: CASSQDRTETDTQYF
size: few; D: NA; V: TRBV7-3; J: TRBJ2-1; DNA: TGTGCCAGCAGCTCCCAGTCGGGGAATGAGCAGTTCTTC; CDR3: CASSSQSGNEQFF
size: NA; D: NA; V: TRBV15; J: TRBJ2-4; DNA: TGTGCCACCCGGGACCAAAACATTCAGTACTTC; CDR3: CATRDQNIQYF
size: NA; D: NA; V: TRBV27; J: TRBJ2-2; DNA: TGTGCCAGCAGACCCAGACTAGTGAAGAACACCGGGGAGCTGTTTTTT; CDR3: CASRPRLVKNTGELFF
size: NA; D: TRBD2; V: TRBV6-5; J: TRBJ2-1; DNA: TGTGCCAGCAGTTTCGAAGCGGGAGTTAATGAGCAGTTCTTC; CDR3: CASSFEAGVNEQFF
size: NA; D: NA; V: TRBV5-6; J: TRBJ2-6; DNA: TGTGCCAGCAGCCCACTGGTCTCTGGGGCCAACGTCCTGACTTTC; CDR3: CASSPLVSGANVLTF
size: NA; D: NA; V: TRBV6-6; J: TRBJ2-7; DNA: TGTGCCAGACTTTCACACGAGCAGTACTTC; CDR3: CARLSHEQYF
size: once; D: TRBD1; V: TRBV9; J: TRBJ2-1; DNA: TGTGCCAGCAGCCCCCATAGGACAGGGACCTACAATGAGCAGTTCTTC; CDR3: CASSPHRTGTYNEQFF
size: NA; D: TRBD2; V: TRBV19; J: TRBJ2-3; DNA: TGTGCCAGTGGACTAGCGGGAGGACGTGGGACAGATACGCAGTATTTT; CDR3: CASGLAGGRGTDTQYF
size: NA; D: NA; V: TRBV6-6; J: TRBJ2-7; DNA: TGTGCCAGCAGTTACTCAGGTAGCCCGTCGGGGGAGCAGTACTTC; CDR3: CASSYSGSPSGEQYF
size: NA; D: TRBD2; V: TRBV7-2; J: TRBJ2-1; DNA: TGTGCCAGCAGCTGGACTAGCGGGAGTTCCTACAATGAGCAGTTCTTC; CDR3: CASSWTSGSSYNEQFF
size: NA; D: TRBD2; V: TRBV9; J: TRBJ2-1; DNA: TGTGCCAGCAGCCAGGGACTAGCGGGAGGTCAGAATGAGCAGTTCTTC; CDR3: CASSQGLAGGQNEQFF
size: NA; D: NA; V: TRBV6-1; J: TRBJ2-2; DNA: TGTGCCAGCAGAGTTACAGGGACCGGGGAGCTGTTTTTT; CDR3: CASRVTGTGELFF
size: NA; D: NA; V: TRBV25-1; J: TRBJ1-1; DNA: TGTGCCAGCAGTGAAGGGGCTAGCACTGAAGCTTTCTTT; CDR3: CASSEGASTEAFF
size: NA; D: NA; V: TRBV19; J: TRBJ1-2; DNA: TGTGCCAGTAGCAAAGGGGAGAGCTATGGCTACACCTTC; CDR3: CASSKGESYGYTF
size: once; D: NA; V: TRBV5-1; J: TRBJ2-6; DNA: TGCGCCAGCAGCTTGGCGGGCCCTGGGGCCAACGTCCTGACTTTC; CDR3: CASSLAGPGANVLTF
size: few; D: TRBD2; V: TRBV30; J: TRBJ2-5; DNA: TGTGCCTGGATGGCTAGCGGGAGTTTTCAGGGGGAGACCCAGTACTTC; CDR3: CAWMASGSFQGETQYF
size: NA; D: NA; V: TRBV5-1; J: TRBJ2-2; DNA: TGCGCCAGCAGCTTGGCCACAAGCCTTCCCGGGGAGCTGTTTTTT; CDR3: CASSLATSLPGELFF
size: NA; D: NA; V: TRBV7-9; J: TRBJ2-2; DNA: TGTGCCAGCAGCGAAATAGTGGTTACAACCGGGGAGCTGTTTTTT; CDR3: CASSEIVVTTGELFF
size: NA; D: NA; V: TRBV27; J: TRBJ2-7; DNA: TGTGCCAGCAGTCTAGGACAGGGAGGGAGCTACGAGCAGTACTTC; CDR3: CASSLGQGGSYEQYF
size: NA; D: NA; V: TRBV5-6; J: TRBJ1-1; DNA: TGTGCCAGCACGCAGGGTAGTGAAGCTTTCTTT; CDR3: CASTQGSEAFF
size: NA; D: NA; V: TRBV19; J: TRBJ1-5; DNA: TGTGCCAGTAGTATCGGCGGTTCGATAAATCAGCCCCAGCATTTT; CDR3: CASSIGGSINQPQHF
size: NA; D: NA; V: TRBV5-1; J: TRBJ2-1; DNA: TGCGCCAGCAGCTGGCAGGGTGATGAGCAGTTCTTC; CDR3: CASSWQGDEQFF
size: few; D: NA; V: TRBV30; J: TRBJ1-4; DNA: TGTGCCTGGAGTGTGTTGGGGTCCCCCTCCAGACTGTTTTTT; CDR3: CAWSVLGSPSRLFF
size: NA; D: NA; V: TRBV9; J: TRBJ2-5; DNA: TGTGCCAGCAGCCCCCGCGGGGCAGGAGAGACCCAGTACTTC; CDR3: CASSPRGAGETQYF
size: NA; D: TRBD1; V: TRBV5-1; J: TRBJ2-5; DNA: TGCGCCAGCAGCTTTGGGACAGGAGAAGAGACCCAGTACTTC; CDR3: CASSFGTGEETQYF
size: NA; D: NA; V: TRBV7-9; J: TRBJ2-5; DNA: TGTGCCAGCAGCTTAAGGGCAGGGCAGGAGACCCAGTACTTC; CDR3: CASSLRAGQETQYF
size: NA; D: TRBD2; V: TRBV5-1; J: TRBJ2-2; DNA: TGCGCCAGCAGCCCCGGGACTAGCGGGATCTATACCGGGGAGCTGTTTTTT; CDR3: CASSPGTSGIYTGELFF
size: NA; D: NA; V: TRBV5-6; J: TRBJ1-5; DNA: TGTGCCAGCAGCTTGAACCGATTTAGCAATCAGCCCCAGCATTTT; CDR3: CASSLNRFSNQPQHF